The clone carrying this T cell receptor beta chain appeared a few times. Its antigen is not known. This sample is part of a study of glioma-infiltrating T cells. Study-level results: Above-expected tissue-blood divergence occurred in all gliomas, most in low-grade ones. Tissue and blood shared very few CDR3 sequences.

Amplification of TCR alpha and beta CDR3 regions from RNA used iRepertoire nested multiplex PCR. Input was roughly 85-450 ng of tissue mRNA or PBMC total RNA. From the multiplex PCR reads, TCRdb called clonotypes with MiXCR, one entry per CDR3 protein. The repertoire has about 140,000 distinct CDR3 sequences, around 42% of them found once; the top ten carry around 20%. The CDR3 spans 14 residues. Germline V gives CDR1 MGHRA, CDR2 YSYEKL. The V gene end was trimmed by 3 bases and the J gene end by 8 bases; junction bases not matched to a gene: 7. This sequence joins TRBV4-1 and TRBJ1-5; 7 bases agree with TRBD1. The specimen sequenced was glioma tissue, nonneoplastic brain tissue, or PBMCs (not recorded which). The clonotype was recovered from a human donor with low-grade glioma or glioblastoma, undergoing nonglioma brain surgery, or in good health (not recorded which). Written as DNA, the CDR3 is TGCGCCAGCAGCCATTCACAGGGGAGCGAGCCCCAGCATTTT. Translation gives CASSHSQGSEPQHF.